Reported below is one T cell receptor (beta chain). What antigen it recognizes has not been identified. The input lacks base qualities; no much larger clone sits a single base away. This specimen comes from a study of fetal regulatory T cell absence and autoimmunity (dated by TCRdb to the late 2010s). About the full investigation: The IPEX patients showed exocrine pancreas autoimmunity in the absence of clinical diabetes. The paper's findings and limits, for the study overall: The oligoclonal enrichment was interpreted as support for antigen-driven autoimmunity occurring in the pancreas before birth in IPEX syndrome. Significant oligoclonal enrichment of the TCR compartment was observed in pancreas versus cord blood, with some top clones enriched more than 90-fold. TRB gene family usage was found to be broadly similar between cord blood and pancreas and to resemble published neonatal and adult repertoires.

On the immunoSEQ human TCRbeta survey platform, a two-step multiplex PCR amplified and barcoded the TCRbeta CDR3 regions. Illumina instruments were used to sequence the libraries, and IgH from the same samples was sequenced in parallel. Regarding the original processing steps: Raw reads were filtered against IMGT V, D, J definitions and were binned using a nearest-neighbor algorithm so that PCR and sequencing errors were removed. A clone was defined as an identical nucleotide sequence, and differential abundance between tissues was tested with a Fisher exact test for each clone using a pFDR threshold of p<0.01. Clones whose frequencies were too low for statistical inference were excluded by a minimum inclusion filter of 10 in either sample. Pairwise clonal comparisons used the immunoSEQ Analyzer, and gene family usage was assessed with IMGT tools. TCRdb limited this immuneACCESS table to in-frame rearrangements with V and J called. A share of clones is missing; checked studies link under half to unresolved V genes, and the rest is unexplained. D and trimming come from the DNA, and the V and J calls and clone size come from that table. This sample lists 95,000 to 100,000 clones; 72% were detected once. Jointly, the top ten make up 2% of the sample.

For repertoire sequencing, genomic DNA was processed from frozen pancreas tissue. Genomic DNA, roughly 1.8-3 ug, was extracted from umbilical cord blood or frozen pancreas using the DNeasy Blood and Tissue Kit. CDR1 MNHNS and CDR2 SASEGT were looked up in the germline V gene. V is cut by 7 bases and J by 8 bases, and the space between the germline ends is 18 bases. The CDR3 contains 14 residues, cysteine and phenylalanine counted. The DNA shown is the 42-base CDR3, in frame from base 1. This sequence uses TRBV6-1 and TRBJ1-3; TRBD1 is possibly the D segment (5 matching bases). This sequence originates from a male donor with IPEX syndrome. The sample was pancreas tissue. The CDR3 here reads CASKRSRVGDTIYF. At the DNA level, the sequence is TGTGCCAGCAAAAGAAGCAGGGTAGGGGACACCATATATTTT.